The present entry profiles one T cell receptor beta chain with its context. Its antigen is currently unknown. The ends were cut back, 3 bases at V and 2 bases at J, with 15 bases in the middle. This CDR3 has 16 amino acids. Looked up from germline, CDR1 is SGDLS and CDR2 is YYNGEE. The data belong to a study of OX40 agonist ivuxolimab in advanced cancers. Across the study: Each patient was given ivuxolimab into a vein every 2 weeks, at 0.01 to 10 mg/kg. In three patients, partial responses were observed, one with hepatocellular carcinoma and two with cutaneous melanoma.

TCRdb keeps only in-frame clones here, not all; method: immunoSEQ multiplex PCR. Of about 55,000 clones listed, about 88% are singletons. Study results and caveats: The study observed clonal expansion of CD4+ and CD8+ blood T cells by week 6 at 0.1 to 3.0 mg/kg.

The TCR comes from an adult with an advanced solid tumor such as melanoma, head and neck, liver or kidney cancer. The sequences come from CD4+ or CD8+ T cells sorted from blood, collected in a trial of the OX40 agonist ivuxolimab. This sequence joins TRBV9 and TRBJ1-3; D is unclear. The CDR3 reads CASSADEREAGNTIYF. CDR3 bases: TGTGCCAGCAGCGCCGACGAGAGGGAGGCTGGAAACACCATATATTTT.